This is a list of T cell receptor beta chains from one sample in a study of circulating tumor DNA in untreated peripheral T-cell lymphoma. This table comes from immunoSEQ multiplex PCR, and its TCRdb copy is limited to in-frame clones, with some not included. The data show thousands of clones, roughly two thirds seen once. The material sequenced was tumor tissue. These receptors were collected from a human donor with peripheral T-cell lymphoma. CDR3s include the opening cysteine and the closing phenylalanine or tryptophan. The order of the fields is J gene, D gene, clone size, V gene, CDR3 protein, CDR3 DNA. D genes are given only for firm matches. Size tells how often a clone was seen (once, few, many) or the class of an expanded clone, and some rows leave it out.

>TRBJ2-1|TRBD2|once|TRBV6-8
CASKTSGQFYSYNEQFF
TGTGCCAGCAAAACTAGCGGGCAATTCTACTCCTACAATGAGCAGTTCTTC
>TRBJ2-7|TRBD1|-|TRBV15
CATSREGQGTYEQYF
TGTGCCACCAGCAGAGAAGGACAGGGCACCTACGAGCAGTACTTC
>TRBJ2-7|TRBD1|-|TRBV12-5
CASGIQGAYEQYF
TGTGCTAGTGGTATCCAGGGGGCCTACGAGCAGTACTTC
>TRBJ1-1|-|-|TRBV28
CASSLNVGLGTEAFF
TGTGCCAGCAGTTTAAACGTGGGCCTAGGAACTGAAGCTTTCTTT
>TRBJ2-5|TRBD2|-|TRBV19
CASSMRAGAWEETQYF
TGTGCCAGTAGTATGAGAGCGGGAGCTTGGGAAGAGACCCAGTACTTC
>TRBJ1-5|-|-|TRBV6-8
CASSQGLNQPQHF
TGTGCCAGCAGCCAGGGACTTAATCAGCCCCAGCATTTT
>TRBJ2-3|-|once|TRBV15
CATSRVSPSTDTQYF
TGTGCCACCAGCAGAGTCTCCCCTAGCACAGATACGCAGTATTTT
>TRBJ1-1|-|-|TRBV6-8
CATMTMNTEAFF
TGTGCCACAATGACCATGAACACTGAAGCTTTCTTT
>TRBJ2-3|-|-|TRBV30
CAWNSGSTDTQYF
TGTGCCTGGAATTCGGGGAGCACAGATACGCAGTATTTT
>TRBJ1-2|TRBD1|-|TRBV12-5
CASGDDREGHSNYGYTF
TGTGCTAGTGGTGATGACAGGGAAGGGCATTCTAACTATGGCTACACCTTC
>TRBJ1-1|-|-|TRBV19
CASISHTNTEAFF
TGTGCCAGTATATCCCATACGAACACTGAAGCTTTCTTT
>TRBJ1-5|-|-|TRBV18
CASSPDTGNQPQHF
TGTGCCAGCTCACCAGATACGGGGAATCAGCCCCAGCATTTT
>TRBJ1-1|-|-|TRBV19
CASTSTPGHHTEAFF
TGTGCCAGTACCTCAACCCCCGGGCACCACACTGAAGCTTTCTTT
>TRBJ1-5|-|few|TRBV28
CASSPFGQLNQPQHF
TGTGCCAGCAGTCCTTTTGGACAGCTAAATCAGCCCCAGCATTTT
>TRBJ1-2|-|-|TRBV18
CASSPEVNYGYTF
TGTGCCAGCTCACCGGAGGTTAACTATGGCTACACCTTC
>TRBJ2-3|TRBD2|-|TRBV11-3
CASSAGRAGGTDTQYF
TGTGCCAGCAGCGCCGGGAGGGCGGGAGGCACAGATACGCAGTATTTT
>TRBJ2-7|TRBD2|once|TRBV18
CASSPRTSFSNEQYF
TGTGCCAGCTCACCTCGGACTAGTTTTTCGAACGAGCAGTACTTC
>TRBJ2-1|-|few|TRBV9
CASSPRGLNEQFF
TGTGCCAGCAGCCCCCGAGGACTCAATGAGCAGTTCTTC
>TRBJ1-5|-|-|TRBV6-8
CASRGGWDQPQHF
TGTGCCAGCAGGGGGGGCTGGGATCAGCCCCAGCATTTT
>TRBJ2-7|TRBD2|few|TRBV19
CASSISSGSLYEQYF
TGTGCCAGTAGTATATCGAGCGGGAGTCTCTACGAGCAGTACTTC
>TRBJ2-3|TRBD2|-|TRBV12-5
CASCSGTSGRASSDTQYF
TGTGCCAGCTGTTCCGGGACTAGCGGGAGGGCCTCTTCGGATACGCAGTATTTT
>TRBJ1-5|-|-|TRBV10-2
CASSVYNQPQHF
TGCGCCAGCAGTGTCTACAATCAGCCCCAGCATTTT
>TRBJ1-2|-|-|TRBV28
CASRDGPLYGYTF
TGTGCCAGCAGGGACGGCCCTTTGTATGGCTACACCTTC
>TRBJ2-1|-|-|TRBV29-1
CSTNRDYNEQFF
TGCAGCACCAACCGGGACTACAATGAGCAGTTCTTC
>TRBJ1-1|-|-|TRBV28
CASSAPVNTEAFF
TGTGCCAGCAGCGCCCCTGTGAACACTGAAGCTTTCTTT
>TRBJ1-3|-|-|TRBV30
CAWSYGRSGNTIYF
TGTGCCTGGAGTTACGGACGCTCTGGAAACACCATATATTTT
>TRBJ1-2|-|-|TRBV18
CASSPPGHYGYTF
TGTGCCAGCTCACCACCGGGACACTATGGCTACACCTTC
>TRBJ1-5|-|-|TRBV14
CASIDPRPQHF
TGTGCCAGCATCGATCCGAGGCCCCAGCATTTT
>TRBJ2-2|-|-|TRBV7-6
CASSLVGGNTGELFF
TGTGCCAGCAGCTTAGTCGGGGGGAACACCGGGGAGCTGTTTTTT
>TRBJ1-2|-|-|TRBV6-7
CASSYGVGSAYGYTF
TGTGCCAGCAGTTACGGTGTCGGGTCAGCCTATGGCTACACCTTC
>TRBJ1-1|-|few|TRBV14
CASSQSPGSSLKGTEAFF
TGTGCCAGCAGCCAATCCCCGGGGTCAAGCTTGAAAGGGACTGAAGCTTTCTTT
>TRBJ2-7|TRBD2|-|TRBV11-3
CASSSGAGHYEQYF
TGTGCCAGCAGCTCAGGAGCGGGGCACTACGAGCAGTACTTC
>TRBJ2-1|-|few|TRBV18
CASSRKGGINEQFF
TGTGCCAGCTCACGAAAAGGCGGGATCAATGAGCAGTTCTTC
>TRBJ2-1|TRBD2|-|TRBV23-1
CASSPLAGEDWFF
TGCGCCAGCAGCCCCCTAGCGGGAGAGGATTGGTTCTTC
>TRBJ2-5|-|-|TRBV29-1
CSVGSAYNQETQYF
TGCAGCGTTGGGTCAGCGTACAACCAAGAGACCCAGTACTTC
>TRBJ1-1|-|-|TRBV1
CASSRRQGATEAFF
TGCGCCAGCAGCCGCCGACAGGGGGCAACTGAAGCTTTCTTT
>TRBJ1-2|TRBD1|-|TRBV19
CASSRRNDRASYGYTF
TGTGCCAGTAGTAGGAGAAACGACAGGGCGTCCTATGGCTACACCTTC
>TRBJ2-1|-|-|TRBV6-8
CASSYIQAQGDEQFF
TGTGCCAGCAGTTATATCCAGGCACAGGGAGATGAGCAGTTCTTC
>TRBJ2-3|-|-|TRBV19
CASSIGLVGDTQYF
TGTGCCAGTAGTATAGGGCTAGTAGGAGATACGCAGTATTTT
>TRBJ2-7|TRBD1|-|TRBV29-1
CSVDGTGSHEQYF
TGCAGCGTTGACGGGACAGGGTCTCACGAGCAGTACTTC
>TRBJ2-1|-|-|TRBV28
CASSFFGRSNEQFF
TGTGCCAGCAGTTTTTTTGGGCGGAGCAATGAGCAGTTCTTC
>TRBJ2-1|-|-|TRBV6-4
CAISWTTDNEQFF
TGTGCCATCAGTTGGACTACCGACAATGAGCAGTTCTTC
>TRBJ1-1|TRBD1|-|TRBV5-1
CASNLRTGNTEAFF
TGCGCCAGCAACCTCCGGACAGGGAACACTGAAGCTTTCTTT
>TRBJ2-7|TRBD1|-|TRBV28
CASSGQPRQGRYF
TGTGCCAGCAGTGGACAGCCACGACAGGGGAGGTACTTC